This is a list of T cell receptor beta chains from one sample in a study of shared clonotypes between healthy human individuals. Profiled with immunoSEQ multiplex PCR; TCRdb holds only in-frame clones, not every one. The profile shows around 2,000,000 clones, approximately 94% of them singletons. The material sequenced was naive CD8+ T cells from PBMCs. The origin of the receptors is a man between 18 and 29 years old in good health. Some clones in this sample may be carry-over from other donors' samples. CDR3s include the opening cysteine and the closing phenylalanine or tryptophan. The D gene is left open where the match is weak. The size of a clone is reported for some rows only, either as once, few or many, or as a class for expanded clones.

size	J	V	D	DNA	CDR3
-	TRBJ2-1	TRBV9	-	TGTGCCAGCAGCGGCTCGACAAGCTACAATGAGCAGTTCTTC	CASSGSTSYNEQFF
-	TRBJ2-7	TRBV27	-	TGTGCCAGCAGTTTTCCGGGACGGACCTACGAGCAGTACTTC	CASSFPGRTYEQYF
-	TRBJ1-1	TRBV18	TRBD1	TGTGCCAGCTCACCTTCCGTCGGGACAGGCATGAACACTGAAGCTTTCTTT	CASSPSVGTGMNTEAFF
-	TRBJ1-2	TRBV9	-	TGTGCCAGCAGCGTAGGGGCAGAGTCCGGCGACTATGGCTACACCTTC	CASSVGAESGDYGYTF
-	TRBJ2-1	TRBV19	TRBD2	TGTGCCAGTAGCAAACCACTAGCGGGAGTGGAGAATGAGCAGTTCTTC	CASSKPLAGVENEQFF
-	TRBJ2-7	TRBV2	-	TGTGCCAGCAGTCTCGCCGCCTACGAGCAGTACTTC	CASSLAAYEQYF
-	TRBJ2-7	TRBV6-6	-	TGTGCCAGCAGTCCTCTCGGGGGCGAGCAGTACTTC	CASSPLGGEQYF
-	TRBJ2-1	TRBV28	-	TGTGCCAGCAGTTTTGACGGAAGTTCCTACAATGAGCAGTTCTTC	CASSFDGSSYNEQFF
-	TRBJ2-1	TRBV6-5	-	TGTGCCAGCAGCCTCGGCTGGAGTGAGCAGTTCTTC	CASSLGWSEQFF
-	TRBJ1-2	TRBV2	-	TGTGCCAGCAGTTCCAGTGCTCCCCAAGTTGGCTACACCTTC	CASSSSAPQVGYTF
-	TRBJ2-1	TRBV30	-	TGTGCCTGGAGTCGGATTAACTCGCCGTTCGAGCAGTTCTTC	CAWSRINSPFEQFF
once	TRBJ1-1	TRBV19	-	TGTGCCAGTAGTATAATGGAAAGTAGTGAAGCTTTCTTT	CASSIMESSEAFF
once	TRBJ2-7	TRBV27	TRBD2	TGTGCCAGCAGTTTCGGTGGTGGGGGGGCCTACGAGCAGTACTTC	CASSFGGGGAYEQYF